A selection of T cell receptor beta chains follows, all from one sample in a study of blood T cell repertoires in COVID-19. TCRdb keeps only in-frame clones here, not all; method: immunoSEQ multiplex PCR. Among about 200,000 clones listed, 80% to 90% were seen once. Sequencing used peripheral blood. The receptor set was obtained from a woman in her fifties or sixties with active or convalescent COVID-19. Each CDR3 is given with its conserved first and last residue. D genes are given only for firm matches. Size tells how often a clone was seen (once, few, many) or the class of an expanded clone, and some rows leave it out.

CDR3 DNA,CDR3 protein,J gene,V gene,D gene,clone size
TGTGCCAGCAGCCACCGGACTAGCGGGGGGGGTTCGGACACCGGGGAGCTGTTTTTT,CASSHRTSGGGSDTGELFF,TRBJ2-2,TRBV7-9,TRBD2,NA
TGTGCCAGCAGCCAGACAGGGCCCTCCTACAATGAGCAGTTCTTC,CASSQTGPSYNEQFF,TRBJ2-1,TRBV7-9,TRBD1,NA
TGTGCCAGCAGCCACGGGTACCGGGACATACCTCCGGAGACCCAGTACTTC,CASSHGYRDIPPETQYF,TRBJ2-5,TRBV3-1/TRBV3-2,NA,NA
TGTGCCAGCAGTTTCGCAAGGAAGAGGGGAGGGGAAAAACTGTTTTTT,CASSFARKRGGEKLFF,TRBJ1-4,TRBV27,NA,once
TGTGCCAGCAACAGGGCCTTGGGGGAAAAACTGTTTTTT,CASNRALGEKLFF,TRBJ1-4,TRBV2,NA,NA
TGTGCCTGGAGTCAGGGTCTCTCTGGAGATACGCAGTATTTT,CAWSQGLSGDTQYF,TRBJ2-3,TRBV30,NA,NA
TGTGCCAGCAGCGTCGGGACAGGGCACTATAATTCACCCCTCCACTTT,CASSVGTGHYNSPLHF,TRBJ1-6,TRBV7-9,TRBD1,NA
TGTGCCAGCAGCACCCAGGAGGCAGGCTATGGCTACACCTTC,CASSTQEAGYGYTF,TRBJ1-2,TRBV21-1,NA,NA
TGTGCCAGTAGTATTAGGGGGTTTAGCACTGAAGCTTTCTTT,CASSIRGFSTEAFF,TRBJ1-1,TRBV19,NA,NA
TGTGCCAGCAGTTCCGGGACAGGCTCGGGATACACCTTC,CASSSGTGSGYTF,TRBJ1-2,TRBV12-3/TRBV12-4,TRBD1,NA
TGTGCCAGTAGTACCACCGGGACTAGCGGGAGTGGGGGGTACCAAGAGACCCAGTACTTC,CASSTTGTSGSGGYQETQYF,TRBJ2-5,TRBV19,TRBD2,NA
TGTGCCAGCAGTTTATTAGCGGGAGGGCCTGGCAATGAGCAGTTCTTC,CASSLLAGGPGNEQFF,TRBJ2-1,TRBV27,TRBD2,NA
TGTGCCAGCAGTTTTACGGGACAGGGAGGTGGCTACACCTTC,CASSFTGQGGGYTF,TRBJ1-2,TRBV27,TRBD1,NA
TGTGCCAGCAGCCCTCCGGGAGGGGAGAACTCACCCCTCCACTTT,CASSPPGGENSPLHF,TRBJ1-6,TRBV9,NA,once
TGTGCCAGCAGTGAATCCCCAGGGGGCGGCTTCACTGAAGCTTTCTTT,CASSESPGGGFTEAFF,TRBJ1-1,TRBV6-4,TRBD1,NA
TGTGCCAGCAGTTTAATCCCCGACAGGGTTGGGGGCTACACCTTC,CASSLIPDRVGGYTF,TRBJ1-2,TRBV6-5,TRBD1,NA
TGTGCCAGTAGGGGACAGGGTGGTTCCTACAATGAGCAGTTCTTC,CASRGQGGSYNEQFF,TRBJ2-1,TRBV6-5,TRBD1,NA
TGTGCCAGCAGACAACAGGGGACCGGGGAGCTGTTTTTT,CASRQQGTGELFF,TRBJ2-2,TRBV28,TRBD1,few
TGTGCCAGCAGCCCCAGACAGGGGGCTTACGAGCAGTACTTC,CASSPRQGAYEQYF,TRBJ2-7,TRBV7-9,TRBD1,NA
TGTGCCAGCAGCCGGTCCGGACTAGCGGGGTACAATGAGCAGTTCTTC,CASSRSGLAGYNEQFF,TRBJ2-1,TRBV4-2,TRBD2,NA
TGTGCCAGCACCCCAACAGGGGAGAACACCGGGGAGCTGTTTTTT,CASTPTGENTGELFF,TRBJ2-2,TRBV9,TRBD1,NA
TGTGCCAGCAGGGGACTAGCCCAAGAGACCCAGTACTTC,CASRGLAQETQYF,TRBJ2-5,TRBV5-4,TRBD2,NA
TGTGCCAGCAGCCAAGATGAGAGTCAGCCCCAGCATTTT,CASSQDESQPQHF,TRBJ1-5,TRBV14,NA,NA
TGTGCCAGCAGTGACCAGGACGGGACTTACAATGAGCAGTTCTTC,CASSDQDGTYNEQFF,TRBJ2-1,TRBV6-1,NA,NA
TGTGCCAGCAGCGAAACGATCGACAGGGATGAAAAACTGTTTTTT,CASSETIDRDEKLFF,TRBJ1-4,TRBV5-4,TRBD1,once
TGTGCCAGCAGTTACTCCCTACGGAACACTGAAGCTTTCTTT,CASSYSLRNTEAFF,TRBJ1-1,TRBV6-5,NA,NA
TGCGCCAGCAGCTTTTGGGACAGAGCCCTAGGGCCTAGCACAGATACGCAGTATTTT,CASSFWDRALGPSTDTQYF,TRBJ2-3,TRBV5-1,TRBD1,NA
TGTGCCAGCAGTTTGGGCAGGGGCAATGGCTACACCTTC,CASSLGRGNGYTF,TRBJ1-2,TRBV12-3/TRBV12-4,NA,NA
TGTGCCACCGGGGAGGAGACCCAGTACTTC,CATGEETQYF,TRBJ2-5,TRBV15,NA,NA
TGTGCCAGCAGTCCCGACCGGGGTAAAGCTTTCTTT,CASSPDRGKAFF,TRBJ1-1,TRBV6-5,NA,NA